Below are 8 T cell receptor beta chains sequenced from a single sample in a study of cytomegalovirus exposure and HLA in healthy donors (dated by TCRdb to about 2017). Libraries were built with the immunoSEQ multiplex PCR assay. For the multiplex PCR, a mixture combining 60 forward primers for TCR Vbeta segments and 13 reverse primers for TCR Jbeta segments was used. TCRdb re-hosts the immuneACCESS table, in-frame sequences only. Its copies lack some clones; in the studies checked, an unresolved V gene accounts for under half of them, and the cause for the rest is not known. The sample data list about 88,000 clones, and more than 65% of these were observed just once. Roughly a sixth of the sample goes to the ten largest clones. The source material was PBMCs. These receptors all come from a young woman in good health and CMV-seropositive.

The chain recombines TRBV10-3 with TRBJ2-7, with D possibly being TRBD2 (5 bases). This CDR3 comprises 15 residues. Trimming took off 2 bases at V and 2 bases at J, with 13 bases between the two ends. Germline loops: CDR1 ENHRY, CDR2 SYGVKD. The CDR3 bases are TGTGCCATCAGTGAGAAGAGGGAAGTACCCTACGAGCAGTACTTC. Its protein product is CAISEKREVPYEQYF.

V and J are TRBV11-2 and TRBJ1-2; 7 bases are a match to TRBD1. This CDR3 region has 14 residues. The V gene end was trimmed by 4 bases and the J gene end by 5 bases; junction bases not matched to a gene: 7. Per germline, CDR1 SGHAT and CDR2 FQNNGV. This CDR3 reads CASSSGTVFYGYTF. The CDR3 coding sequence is TGTGCCAGCAGCTCCGGGACAGTTTTTTATGGCTACACCTTC.

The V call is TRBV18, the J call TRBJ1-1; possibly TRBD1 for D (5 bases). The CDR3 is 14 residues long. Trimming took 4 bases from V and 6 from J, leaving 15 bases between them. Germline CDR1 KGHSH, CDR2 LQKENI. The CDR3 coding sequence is TGTGCCAGCTCACGGGACTTGATGGAGGCTGAAGCTTTCTTT. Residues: CASSRDLMEAEAFF.

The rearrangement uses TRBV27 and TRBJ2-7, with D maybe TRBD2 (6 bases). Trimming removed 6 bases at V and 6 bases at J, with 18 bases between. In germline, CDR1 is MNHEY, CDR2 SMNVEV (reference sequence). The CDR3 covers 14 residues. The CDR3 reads CASSSTSRAFEQYF. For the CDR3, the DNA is TGTGCCAGCAGCTCGACTAGTAGGGCTTTCGAGCAGTACTTC.

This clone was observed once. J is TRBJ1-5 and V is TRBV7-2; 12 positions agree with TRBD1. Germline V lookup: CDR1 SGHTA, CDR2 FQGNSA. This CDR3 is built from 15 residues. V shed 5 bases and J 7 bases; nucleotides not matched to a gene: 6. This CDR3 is CASSPGTGGRQPQHF. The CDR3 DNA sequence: TGTGCCAGCAGCCCCGGGACAGGGGGCCGGCAGCCCCAGCATTTT.

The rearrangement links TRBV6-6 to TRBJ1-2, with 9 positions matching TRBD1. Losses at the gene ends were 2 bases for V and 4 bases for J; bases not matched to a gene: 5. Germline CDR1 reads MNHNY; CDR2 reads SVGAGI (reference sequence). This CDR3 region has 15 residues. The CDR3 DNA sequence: TGTGCCAGCAGTTACGCACAGGGGGCAGCCTATGGCTACACCTTC. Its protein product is CASSYAQGAAYGYTF.

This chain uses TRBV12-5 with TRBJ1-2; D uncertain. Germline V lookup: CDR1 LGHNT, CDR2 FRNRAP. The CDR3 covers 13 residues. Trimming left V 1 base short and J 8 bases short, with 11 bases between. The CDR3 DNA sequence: TGTGCTAGTGGTTTGGGAGGAATGTGGGGCTACACCTTC. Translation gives CASGLGGMWGYTF.

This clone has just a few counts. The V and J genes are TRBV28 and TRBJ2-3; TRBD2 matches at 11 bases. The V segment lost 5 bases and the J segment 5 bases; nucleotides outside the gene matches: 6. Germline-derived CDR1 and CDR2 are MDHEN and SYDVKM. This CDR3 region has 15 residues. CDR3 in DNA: TGTGCCAGCAGTCTACTAGCGGGAGTGGGAGATACGCAGTATTTT. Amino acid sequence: CASSLLAGVGDTQYF.